These 22 T cell receptor beta chains came from one sample sequenced in a study of cytomegalovirus exposure and HLA in healthy donors. Produced via immunoSEQ multiplex PCR; TCRdb's table is partial and in-frame only. In the table there are fewer than 90,000 clones, roughly 94% of which are singletons. Material for sequencing was PBMCs. The receptors stem from a woman between 18 and 29 years old in good health and CMV-seropositive.

This chain links TRBV25-1 with TRBJ2-5, with 10 bases fitting TRBD1. This CDR3 is 15 amino acids long. After removal of 3 bases from V and 5 bases from J, the junction contained 6 bases not matched to a gene. Germline V gene sequence: CDR1 MGHDK, CDR2 SYGVNS. CDR3 coding DNA: TGTGCCAGCAGTGATCCGGGACAGGGGTGGGAGACCCAGTACTTC. Its translation is CASSDPGQGWETQYF.

This chain uses TRBV28 with TRBJ1-4; D call uncertain. The germline V and J ends were trimmed by 3 bases and 7 bases, with 12 bases remaining between them. The CDR3 totals 14 residues. Germline-derived CDR1 and CDR2 are MDHEN and SYDVKM. The chain's CDR3 is CASSFRTEGEKLFF. CDR3 sequence (DNA): TGTGCCAGCAGTTTTAGGACGGAGGGTGAAAAACTGTTTTTT.

This clone was detected only once. The V gene is TRBV27, the J gene TRBJ1-1; D is perhaps TRBD1 (5 bases). This CDR3 comprises 15 residues. V shed 1 base and J shed 5 bases, with 14 bases lying between them. CDR1 is MNHEY, CDR2 SMNVEV, per germline (reference sequence). The CDR3 nucleotides read TGTGCCAGCAGTTTATACGGGGGTGGGGGAACTGAAGCTTTCTTT. Its protein product is CASSLYGGGGTEAFF.

The chain recombines TRBV11-2 with TRBJ2-7, with D maybe TRBD2 (6 bases). The germline V gene encodes CDR1 SGHAT and CDR2 FQNNGV. The V and J ends lost 1 base and 1 base respectively, with 8 bases between them. This CDR3 has 14 residues. The DNA of the CDR3 is TGTGCCAGCAGCTTAGGGGCGGGGTCCTACGAGCAGTACTTC. Translation: CASSLGAGSYEQYF.

The J gene is TRBJ2-3, the V gene TRBV30, with D maybe TRBD2 (6 bases). The germline V gene has CDR1 GTSNPN and CDR2 SVGIG (reference sequence). With 3 bases removed from V and 2 bases from J, the gap between germline ends came to 12 bases. The CDR3 is 14 residues long. The CDR3 DNA reads TGTGCCTGGAGGTGGCGGGGCAACACAGATACGCAGTATTTT. Protein product: CAWRWRGNTDTQYF.

The chain recombines TRBV5-4 with TRBJ2-7, with a tentative D call TRBD2 (6 bases). CDR1 SGHNT and CDR2 YYREEE come from the germline V gene (reference sequence). The CDR3 has 14 residues. V was clipped by 0 bases and J by 3 bases, with 10 bases between them. The CDR3 region has the DNA TGTGCCAGCAGCTTGGCGGGGGTGCTCTACGAGCAGTACTTC. It is translated as CASSLAGVLYEQYF.

V and J are TRBV29-1 and TRBJ1-1; D might be TRBD1 (6 bases). V was pared by 3 bases and J by 5 bases, with 13 bases between. The CDR3 is 13 residues long. The germline V gene has CDR1 SQVTM and CDR2 ANQGSEA. CDR3 coding DNA: TGCAGCGTTGAGGAGGGGGGGTATACTGAAGCTTTCTTT. As protein: CSVEEGGYTEAFF.

The rearrangement uses TRBV4-2 and TRBJ2-1; 7 positions match TRBD2. The CDR3 is 17 amino acids. The V segment lost 5 bases and the J segment 0 bases; nucleotides outside the gene matches: 10. Germline values: CDR1 LGHNA, CDR2 YNFKEQ. CDR3 in DNA: TGTGCCAGCAGCGTAGACCTTTGGGAGGGCTCCTACAATGAGCAGTTCTTC. Amino acid sequence: CASSVDLWEGSYNEQFF.

This chain connects TRBV15 to TRBJ2-5; D perhaps matches TRBD1 (6 bases). Germline CDR1 reads LNHNV; CDR2 reads YYDKDF (reference sequence). This CDR3 comprises 16 residues. Trimming stripped 3 bases from V and 2 bases from J, with 16 bases between. The CDR3 spells CATSRGASRKQETQYF. CDR3 DNA sequence: TGTGCCACCAGCAGGGGGGCTAGCCGAAAGCAAGAGACCCAGTACTTC.

The rearrangement uses TRBV5-4 and TRBJ2-3, with a tentative D call TRBD2 (5 bases). The CDR3 loop spans 16 amino acids. V gave up 5 bases and J gave up 0 bases, with 16 bases separating them. In germline, CDR1 is SGHNT, CDR2 YYREEE (reference sequence). The CDR3 DNA reads TGTGCCAGCAGTTACCGACGGAGGACTAGCACAGATACGCAGTATTTT. Translating it yields CASSYRRRTSTDTQYF.

V gene TRBV5-4 combines with J gene TRBJ1-2; 7 positions agree with TRBD1. CDR1 SGHNT and CDR2 YYREEE come from the germline V gene (reference sequence). The CDR3 is made up of 16 amino acids. Trimming at V came to 4 bases and at J to 8 bases, leaving 17 bases not matched to a gene. The CDR3 DNA reads TGTGCCAGCAGCGTGGTTGGAGGAGAGGGGGCCGACGGCTACACCTTC. The encoded protein is CASSVVGGEGADGYTF.

The chain is built from TRBV7-2 and TRBJ2-1; 7 bases align to TRBD2. The CDR3 is made up of 17 amino acids. Germline V gives CDR1 SGHTA, CDR2 FQGNSA. V shed 5 bases, J shed 4 bases, and the junction held 14 bases outside the gene matches. The CDR3 DNA reads as TGTGCCAGCAGCCAAAACGAATGGCCGGGACTATACAATGAGCAGTTCTTC. Translated, it gives CASSQNEWPGLYNEQFF.

V and J are TRBV5-7 and TRBJ1-1, with D perhaps TRBD1 (6 bases). TRBV5-7 falls under the ORF class, with uncertain function. The V end lost 4 bases, the J end lost 7 bases, and 11 bases lay between the germline ends. The CDR3 loop spans 12 amino acids. The CDR3: CASSRTVDEAFF. The CDR3 DNA follows: TGTGCCAGCAGCAGGACAGTGGATGAAGCTTTCTTT.

J is TRBJ1-2 and V is TRBV7-2, with 8 positions matching TRBD1. V lost 5 bases, J lost 11 bases, and 10 bases stayed unmatched. CDR3 length: 13 residues. Germline loops: CDR1 SGHTA, CDR2 FQGNSA. The CDR3 DNA reads TGTGCCAGCAGCATGGGACAGGTTGGTGGATACACCTTC. Its protein is CASSMGQVGGYTF.

The chain has TRBV29-1 and TRBJ2-1; 9 nucleotides agree with TRBD2. The germline V gene encodes CDR1 SQVTM and CDR2 ANQGSEA. The CDR3 has 15 amino acids. With 7 bases clipped from V and 9 bases from J, the junction kept 16 bases outside the gene matches. The CDR3: CSALKASREGTEQFF. The CDR3 DNA reads TGCAGCGCCCTAAAGGCATCGCGGGAGGGCACTGAGCAGTTCTTC.

CDR3 region: CASSQEGTSTSTDTQYF. The CDR3 bases are TGTGCCAGCAGCCAAGAAGGAACTAGCACATCCACAGATACGCAGTATTTT. The chain uses TRBV4-2 and TRBJ2-3, with D possibly being TRBD2 (6 bases). The germline V gene encodes CDR1 LGHNA and CDR2 YNFKEQ. The CDR3 runs to 17 residues. V was shortened by 0 bases and J by 2 bases, with 15 bases between the two germline ends.

This chain links TRBV2 with TRBJ2-2; D is uncertain. This CDR3 contains 15 residues. The germline V gene has CDR1 SNHLY and CDR2 FYNNEI. V lost 7 bases and J lost 1, with 13 bases in between. The CDR3 protein is CASTDRSVNTGELFF. CDR3 DNA sequence: TGTGCCAGCACAGACCGGAGTGTGAACACCGGGGAGCTGTTTTTT. The whole variable domain, remainder taken from reference TRBV2 and TRBJ2-2, is EPEVTQTPSHQVTQMGQEVILRCVPISNHLYFYWYRQILGQKVEFLVSFYNNEISEKSEIFDDQFSVERPDGSNFTLKIRSTKLEDSAMYFCASTDRSVNTGELFFGEGSRLTVL.

The chain uses TRBV5-1 and TRBJ2-1, with a possible D match to TRBD2 (6 bases). The CDR3 extends over 16 amino acids. Germline V gives CDR1 SGHRS, CDR2 YFSETQ. V shed 4 bases and J shed 8 bases, with 22 bases lying between them. This CDR3 reads CASSPSLARTNDEQFF. The CDR3 DNA reads as TGCGCCAGCAGCCCAAGTCTAGCGAGAACTAACGATGAGCAGTTCTTC.

V is TRBV18 and J is TRBJ2-1; 8 bases are a match to TRBD2. Germline lookup yields CDR1 KGHSH and CDR2 LQKENI. Losses at the gene ends were 1 base for V and 2 bases for J; bases not matched to a gene: 1. The CDR3 runs to 15 residues. CDR3 nucleotides: TGTGCCAGCTCACCACTAGCGGGAACCTACAATGAGCAGTTCTTC. Its protein product is CASSPLAGTYNEQFF.

CDR3 amino acids: CASSLGPVQETQYF. CDR3 DNA sequence: TGTGCCAGCAGCTTAGGGCCAGTCCAAGAGACCCAGTACTTC. The chain carries TRBV7-2 and TRBJ2-5, with no clear D. Germline CDR1 is SGHTA and CDR2 is FQGNSA. V was trimmed by 1 base and J by 1 base, leaving 7 bases between them. This CDR3 spans 14 amino acids.

This chain connects TRBV7-2 to TRBJ1-5; 8 nucleotides agree with TRBD1. The V gene end was trimmed by 6 bases and the J gene end by 5 bases; junction bases not matched to a gene: 3. The CDR3 is 13 residues long. CDR1 SGHTA and CDR2 FQGNSA come from the germline V gene. The CDR3 reads CASRLTGDQPQHF. In DNA, the CDR3 is TGTGCCAGCAGGCTGACAGGGGATCAGCCCCAGCATTTT. The variable domain in full, with the rest retrieved from reference TRBV7-2 and TRBJ1-5, is GAGVSQSPSNKVTEKGKDVELRCDPISGHTALYWYRQSLGQGLEFLIYFQGNSAPDKSGLPSDRFSAERTGGSVSTLTIQRTQQEDSAVYLCASRLTGDQPQHFGDGTRLSIL.

The chain carries TRBV19 and TRBJ1-4; D is possibly TRBD1 (5 bases). Germline CDR1 and CDR2: LNHDA and SQIVND (reference sequence). Trimming took 8 bases from V and 3 from J, leaving 19 bases between them. The CDR3 totals 16 residues. CDR3: CASRGVLHSSNEKLFF. The DNA for the CDR3 is TGTGCCAGTCGGGGGGTTCTACATTCTTCTAATGAAAAACTGTTTTTT.